This T cell receptor (beta chain) originates from a study of response to subunit inactivated influenza vaccine. Overall study findings and caveats: Few additional T cells are recruited per seasonal influenza vaccination, authors suggested.

The V end was cut by 4 bases, the J end by 7 bases, with 16 bases between. The CDR3 runs 14 residues. TCRdb reanalysed the RT-PCR reads using MiXCR and keeps one entry per CDR3 protein. The sample has some 800,000 distinct CDR3 sequences, approximately 21% seen once. The sample holds a few counts of this clonotype. Its target is unknown. The source of this sequence is a man aged 50-59 years who received an inactivated influenza vaccine. Material: PBMCs from blood, obtained about 5 days after vaccination. The chain joins TRBV12-3 or TRBV12-4 to TRBJ1-1; D is perhaps TRBD1 (6 bases). The DNA of the CDR3 is TGTGCCAGCAGTTGGGGGGGCGCGGTACGTGAAGCTTTCTTT. Translated: CASSWGGAVREAFF.